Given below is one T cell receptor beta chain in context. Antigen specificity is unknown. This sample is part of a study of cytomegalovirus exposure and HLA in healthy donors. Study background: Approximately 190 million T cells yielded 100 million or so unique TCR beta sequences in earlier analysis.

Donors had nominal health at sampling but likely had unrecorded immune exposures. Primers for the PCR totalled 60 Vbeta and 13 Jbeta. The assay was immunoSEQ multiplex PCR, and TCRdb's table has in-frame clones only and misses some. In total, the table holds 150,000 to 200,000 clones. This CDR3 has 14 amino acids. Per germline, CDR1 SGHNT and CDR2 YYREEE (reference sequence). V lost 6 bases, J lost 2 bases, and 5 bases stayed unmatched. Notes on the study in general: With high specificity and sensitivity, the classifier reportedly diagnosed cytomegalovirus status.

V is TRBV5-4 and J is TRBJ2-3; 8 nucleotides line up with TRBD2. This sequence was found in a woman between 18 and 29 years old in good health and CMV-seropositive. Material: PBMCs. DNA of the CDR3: TGTGCCAGCAACGGGGGGGGAGACACAGATACGCAGTATTTT. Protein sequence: CASNGGGDTDTQYF.